This TCR beta chain stems from a study of T cell changes during pregnancy in multiple sclerosis. Using immunoSEQ multiplex PCR, the repertoire was profiled, and TCRdb retains in-frame clones only, with some absent. In the table there are approximately 49,000 clones, about 90% of which are singletons. The source was peripheral blood, collected after pregnancy. The receptor's source is a female donor in good health, enrolled as a control in a pregnancy study.

CDR3 in DNA: TGTGCCAGCAGCTCCGGACTAGCGGGCAATGAGCAGTTCTTC. Its protein product is CASSSGLAGNEQFF. The rearrangement links TRBV9 to TRBJ2-1; TRBD2 aligns across 11 bases. The J segment lost 6 bases and the V segment lost 4 bases, leaving 3 bases of the junction unmatched. This CDR3 has 14 amino acids. CDR1 SGDLS and CDR2 YYNGEE come from the germline V gene.